This T cell receptor beta chain was sequenced during a study of T cell repertoires in cytomegalovirus infection. Across the study: Carrying CMV and the relevant HLA type showed in public TCR beta signatures. Study-level results: The cumulative frequency of public TCR beta families identified carriers of CMV plus the relevant HLA. Ex vivo, HLA-C-restricted CMV-specific TCR beta clonotypes prevailed over the rest of the response.

On this clonotype itself: What it binds is not known.

TCRdb itself ran the reads through MiXCR, one entry per CDR3 protein. The sample lists roughly 760,000 distinct CDR3 sequences; under 40% were seen once. The J segment lost 5 bases and the V segment lost 6 bases, leaving 10 bases of the junction unmatched. CDR3 size: 14 residues. The sample comprised PBMCs. This clonotype was sampled from a human donor in good health (CMV status not recorded). Some clones in this sample may be carry-over from other donors' samples. The chain carries TRBV12-3 or TRBV12-4 and TRBJ2-7; 7 nucleotides line up with TRBD1. The CDR3 loop is CASSPDRAPHEQYF. CDR3 coding DNA: TGTGCCAGCAGCCCCGACAGGGCCCCCCACGAGCAGTACTTC.